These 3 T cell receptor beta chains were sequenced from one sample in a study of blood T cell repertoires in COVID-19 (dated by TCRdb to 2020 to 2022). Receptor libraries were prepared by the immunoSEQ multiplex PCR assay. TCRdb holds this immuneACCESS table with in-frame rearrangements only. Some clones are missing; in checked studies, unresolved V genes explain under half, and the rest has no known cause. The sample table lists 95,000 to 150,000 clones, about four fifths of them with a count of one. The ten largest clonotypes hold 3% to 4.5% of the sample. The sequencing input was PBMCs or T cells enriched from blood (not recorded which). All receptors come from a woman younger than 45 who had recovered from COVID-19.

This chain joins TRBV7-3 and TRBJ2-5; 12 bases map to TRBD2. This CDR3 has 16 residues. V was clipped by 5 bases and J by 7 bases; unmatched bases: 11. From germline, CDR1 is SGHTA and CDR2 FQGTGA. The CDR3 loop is CASSPETSGSPRTQYF. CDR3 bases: TGTGCCAGCAGCCCGGAGACTAGCGGGAGTCCGAGGACCCAGTACTTC.

The CDR3 DNA is TGTGCCAGTAGTATTGAATCGCTCGGCTACAATGAGCAGTTCTTC. Translation gives CASSIESLGYNEQFF. This rearrangement joins TRBV19 to TRBJ2-1, with no clear D. The V and J ends lost 3 bases and 3 bases respectively, with 12 bases between them. CDR3 length: 15 residues. Germline assignment: CDR1 LNHDA and CDR2 SQIVND (reference sequence).

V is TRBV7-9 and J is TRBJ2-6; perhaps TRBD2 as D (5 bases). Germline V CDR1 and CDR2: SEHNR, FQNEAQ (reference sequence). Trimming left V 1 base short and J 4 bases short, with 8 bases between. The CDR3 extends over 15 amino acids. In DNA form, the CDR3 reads TGTGCCAGCAGCTTAGGCGGGCTCGGGGCCAACGTCCTGACTTTC. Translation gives CASSLGGLGANVLTF.